This entry lists 17 T cell receptor beta chains sequenced from one sample in a study of blood T cell repertoires in COVID-19. Some clones are missing from TCRdb's copy, which holds only in-frame ones; the method was immunoSEQ multiplex PCR. The sample gives some 290,000 clones, about 90% of which show up once; over 9% is in the top ten. The sample was peripheral blood. Every receptor here comes from a woman between 25 and 40 years old with COVID-19, enrolled during active disease.

The chain recombines TRBV5-1 with TRBJ2-5; 7 nucleotides match TRBD2. Trimming removed 4 bases from V and 11 bases from J; junction bases left unmatched: 23. The CDR3 runs to 17 residues. Germline-derived CDR1 and CDR2 are SGHRS and YFSETQ. The CDR3 sequence: CASSLGRGTGLPRYQYF. Written as DNA, the CDR3 is TGCGCCAGCAGCCTAGGGCGGGGGACGGGACTGCCCCGGTATCAGTACTTC.

The genes are TRBV28 and TRBJ2-1; 10 positions match TRBD1. V dropped 3 bases and J dropped 4; count of bases not matched to a gene: 3. Per the germline V gene, CDR1 is MDHEN and CDR2 is SYDVKM. This CDR3 is built from 15 residues. The CDR3 nucleotides read TGTGCCAGCAGTTTGACAGGGGGCTCGTACAATGAGCAGTTCTTC. The encoded protein is CASSLTGGSYNEQFF.

The genes are TRBV25-1 and TRBJ2-4, with D maybe TRBD1 (7 bases). Trimming took 1 base from V and 4 from J, leaving 11 bases between them. Germline CDR1 MGHDK, CDR2 SYGVNS. The CDR3 totals 15 residues. CDR3 sequence reads: CASSELAGGKNIQYF. Here the CDR3 DNA reads TGTGCCAGCAGTGAATTGGCAGGGGGGAAAAACATTCAGTACTTC.

In nucleotides, the CDR3 is TGTGCCTGGAGTGCGCTAGCGGGTTCCTACAATGAGCAGTTCTTC. Translating gives CAWSALAGSYNEQFF. This chain links TRBV30 with TRBJ2-1; 8 bases line up with TRBD2. The V and J ends lost 1 base and 1 base, in that order; junction bases with no gene match: 3. The germline V gene encodes CDR1 GTSNPN and CDR2 SVGIG (reference sequence). CDR3 length: 15 amino acids.

The V gene is TRBV19, the J gene TRBJ2-3; 9 bases are shared with TRBD2. CDR1 is LNHDA and CDR2 is SQIVND in the germline V gene (reference sequence). J was trimmed by 6 bases and V by 6 bases; bases with no gene match: 10. There are 15 residues in the CDR3. CDR3 amino acids: CASSALAGVADTQYF. In DNA, the CDR3 is TGTGCCAGTAGCGCCTTAGCGGGAGTGGCGGATACGCAGTATTTT.

In its sample, this clone was seen a few times. This chain connects TRBV28 to TRBJ2-7; D call uncertain. CDR1 MDHEN and CDR2 SYDVKM come from the germline V gene. The CDR3 totals 12 residues. Trimming shortened V by 3 bases and J by 9 bases, and 12 bases separated the two germline ends. This CDR3 is CASSFTVLGQYF. The DNA for the CDR3 is TGTGCCAGCAGTTTTACGGTTCTCGGGCAGTACTTC.

CDR3 DNA: TGCAGCGCTCAGAACACTGAAGCTTTCTTT. Its translation is CSAQNTEAFF. The chain has TRBV29-1 and TRBJ1-1; no clear D. This CDR3 has 10 amino acids. The V and J ends lost 7 bases and 1 base respectively, with 4 bases between them. Germline lookup yields CDR1 SQVTM and CDR2 ANQGSEA. Variable domain in full (rest from reference TRBV29-1 and TRBJ1-1): SAVISQKPSRDICQRGTSLTIQCQVDSQVTMMFWYRQQPGQSLTLIATANQGSEATYESGFVIDKFPISRPNLTFSTLTVSNMSPEDSSIYLCSAQNTEAFFGQGTRLTVV.

The chain links TRBV4-3 to TRBJ1-5, with unresolved D. Per the germline V gene, CDR1 is LGHNA and CDR2 is YSLEER. The V and J ends lost 0 bases and 2 bases respectively, with 17 bases between them. CDR3 length: 18 residues. The CDR3 reads CASSQDARGSLGNQPQHF. In DNA, the CDR3 is TGCGCCAGCAGCCAAGATGCCCGGGGTAGCCTTGGCAATCAGCCCCAGCATTTT.

The chain is built from TRBV11-2 and TRBJ1-4; D is unresolved. V was pared by 5 bases and J by 7 bases, with 17 bases between. This CDR3 is 15 amino acids long. Germline-derived CDR1 and CDR2 are SGHAT and FQNNGV. CDR3 protein: CASSHPDSSFEKLFF. In DNA, the CDR3 is TGTGCCAGCAGCCACCCCGACTCTAGTTTTGAAAAACTGTTTTTT.

CDR3 loop: CASRFEWYEQYF. CDR3 in DNA: TGTGCCAGCAGGTTTGAGTGGTACGAGCAGTACTTC. This chain uses TRBV6-5 with TRBJ2-7, with D uncertain. V was pared by 6 bases and J by 4 bases, with 10 bases between. This CDR3 spans 12 amino acids. Germline-derived CDR1 and CDR2 are MNHEY and SVGAGI.

The rearrangement joins TRBV11-2 to TRBJ1-3; TRBD1 is a possible D gene (5 bases). The V and J ends lost 5 bases and 2 bases respectively, with 10 bases between them. The CDR3 is 14 amino acids. Germline CDR1 reads SGHAT; CDR2 reads FQNNGV. In DNA, the CDR3 is TGTGCCAGCAGCCCCCGGGGGGCTGGAAACACCATATATTTT. Translation: CASSPRGAGNTIYF.

In this sample, this clone turned up once. The chain links TRBV6-5 to TRBJ2-2, with a weak D call TRBD1 (6 bases). CDR1 MNHEY and CDR2 SVGAGI come from the germline V gene. The CDR3 is made up of 16 amino acids. The ends were cut back, 0 bases at V and 4 bases at J, with 12 bases in the middle. The CDR3 loop reads CASSYSTPGVTGELFF. The CDR3 DNA sequence: TGTGCCAGCAGTTACTCTACCCCAGGGGTCACCGGGGAGCTGTTTTTT.

The chain joins TRBV9 to TRBJ2-1; D possibly corresponds to TRBD2 (7 bases). Germline V lookup: CDR1 SGDLS, CDR2 YYNGEE. CDR3 length: 15 amino acids. The V and J ends lost 2 bases and 8 bases respectively, with 17 bases between them. CDR3 sequence (DNA): TGTGCCAGCAGCGTGGCGACAGGCGGGAGTTATGAGCAGTTCTTC. Its translation: CASSVATGGSYEQFF.

This clone was seen more than once but under ten times. V and J are TRBV19 and TRBJ1-5; 7 nucleotides match TRBD1. The CDR3 length is 19 residues. CDR1 is LNHDA, CDR2 SQIVND, per germline (reference sequence). V trimming: 0 bases; J trimming: 2 bases; junction bases outside the gene matches: 13. DNA for the CDR3: TGTGCCAGTAGTATAGACCCGGACAGGAGGCGTCATCGCAATCAGCCCCAGCATTTT. It encodes CASSIDPDRRRHRNQPQHF. Full variable domain (rest looked up from reference TRBV19 and TRBJ1-5): DGGITQSPKYLFRKEGQNVTLSCEQNLNHDAMYWYRQDPGQGLRLIYYSQIVNDFQKGDIAEGYSVSREKKESFPLTVTSAQKNPTAFYLCASSIDPDRRRHRNQPQHFGDGTRLSIL.

The rearrangement links TRBV10-3 to TRBJ2-3, with D perhaps matching TRBD2 (5 bases). The germline V gene has CDR1 ENHRY and CDR2 SYGVKD. The CDR3 is made up of 13 amino acids. The ends were cut back, 2 bases at V and 8 bases at J, with 11 bases in the middle. CDR3 bases: TGTGCCATCAGTGAGGGCCGCGAGGGTACGCAGTATTTT. Translating gives CAISEGREGTQYF.

The chain has TRBV30 and TRBJ2-6; D not certain. Germline values: CDR1 GTSNPN, CDR2 SVGIG (reference sequence). The CDR3 sequence is 12 residues long. V was shortened by 8 bases and J by 2 bases, with 7 bases between the two germline ends. The CDR3: CAPLAGANVLTF. CDR3 DNA sequence: TGTGCCCCTTTAGCTGGGGCCAACGTCCTGACTTTC. Full variable domain (rest looked up from reference TRBV30 and TRBJ2-6): SQTIHQWPATLVQPVGSPLSLECTVEGTSNPNLYWYRQAAGRGLQLLFYSVGIGQISSEVPQNLSASRPQDRQFILSSKKLLLSDSGFYLCAPLAGANVLTFGAGSRLTVL.

The CDR3 DNA sequence: TGTGCCAGCAGCAACCGCGCCGGGACAGGGGCGGCTGAAGCTTTCTTT. Its protein is CASSNRAGTGAAEAFF. V is TRBV28 and J is TRBJ1-1; 10 bases agree with TRBD1. The CDR3 is 16 amino acids. Per germline, CDR1 MDHEN and CDR2 SYDVKM. V shed 6 bases and J 6 bases; nucleotides not matched to a gene: 13.